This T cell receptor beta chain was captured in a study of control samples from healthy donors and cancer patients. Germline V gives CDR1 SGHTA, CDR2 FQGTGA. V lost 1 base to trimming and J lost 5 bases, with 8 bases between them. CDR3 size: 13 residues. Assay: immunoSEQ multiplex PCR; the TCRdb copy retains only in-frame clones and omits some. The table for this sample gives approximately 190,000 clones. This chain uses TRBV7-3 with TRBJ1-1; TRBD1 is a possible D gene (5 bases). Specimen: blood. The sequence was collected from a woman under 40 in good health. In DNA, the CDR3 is TGTGCCAGCAGCTTAATGGGGGAAACTGAAGCTTTCTTT. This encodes CASSLMGETEAFF.